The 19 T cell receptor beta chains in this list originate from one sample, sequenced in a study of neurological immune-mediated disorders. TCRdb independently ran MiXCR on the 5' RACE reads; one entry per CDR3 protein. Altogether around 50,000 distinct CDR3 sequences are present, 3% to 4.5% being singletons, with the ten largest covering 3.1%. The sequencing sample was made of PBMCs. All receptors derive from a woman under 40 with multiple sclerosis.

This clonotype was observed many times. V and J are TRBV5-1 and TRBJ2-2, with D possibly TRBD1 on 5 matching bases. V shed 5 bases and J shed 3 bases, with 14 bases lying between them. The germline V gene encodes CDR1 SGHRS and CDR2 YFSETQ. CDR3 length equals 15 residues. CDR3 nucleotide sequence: TGCGCCAGCAGTCAAAGGGGATTAGACACCGGGGAGCTGTTTTTT. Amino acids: CASSQRGLDTGELFF.

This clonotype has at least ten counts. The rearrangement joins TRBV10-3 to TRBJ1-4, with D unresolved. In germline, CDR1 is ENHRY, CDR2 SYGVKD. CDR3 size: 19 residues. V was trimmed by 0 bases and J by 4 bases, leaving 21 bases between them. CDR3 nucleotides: TGTGCCATCAGTGAGTCAGGTGATCCCACGGACCTCTATAATGAAAAACTGTTTTTT. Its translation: CAISESGDPTDLYNEKLFF.

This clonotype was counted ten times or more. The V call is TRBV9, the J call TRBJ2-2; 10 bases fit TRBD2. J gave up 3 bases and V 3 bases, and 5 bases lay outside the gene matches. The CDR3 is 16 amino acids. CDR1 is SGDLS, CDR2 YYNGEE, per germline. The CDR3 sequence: CASSGERGGYTGELFF. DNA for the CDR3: TGTGCCAGCAGCGGGGAGCGGGGGGGCTACACCGGGGAGCTGTTTTTT.

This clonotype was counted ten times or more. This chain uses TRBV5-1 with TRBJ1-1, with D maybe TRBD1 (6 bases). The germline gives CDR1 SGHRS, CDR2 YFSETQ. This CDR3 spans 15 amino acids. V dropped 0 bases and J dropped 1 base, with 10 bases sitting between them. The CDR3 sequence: CASSLETGANTEAFF. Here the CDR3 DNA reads TGCGCCAGCAGCTTGGAAACGGGGGCGAACACTGAAGCTTTCTTT.

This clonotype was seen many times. CDR3 protein: CASSQGTTYEQYF. The CDR3 nucleotides read TGCGCCAGCAGCCAGGGTACAACCTACGAGCAGTACTTC. The gene calls are TRBV4-1 and TRBJ2-7; the D is unclear. The CDR3 covers 13 residues. V was pared by 3 bases and J by 2 bases, with 8 bases between. CDR1 and CDR2 (germline): MGHRA, YSYEKL.

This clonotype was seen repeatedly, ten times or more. DNA for the CDR3: TGCAGTGCTATTTTGACGGAGGAGACCCAGTACTTC. It is translated as CSAILTEETQYF. The V call is TRBV20-1, the J call TRBJ2-5; D ambiguous. The CDR3 contains 12 residues. Trimming cost V 4 bases and J 5 bases, with 11 bases left between them. The germline CDR1 and CDR2 sequences are DFQATT and SNEGSKA (reference sequence).

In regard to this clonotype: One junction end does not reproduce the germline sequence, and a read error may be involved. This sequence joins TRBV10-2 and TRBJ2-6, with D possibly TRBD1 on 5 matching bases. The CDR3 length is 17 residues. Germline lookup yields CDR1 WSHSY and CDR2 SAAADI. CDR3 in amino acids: CASKLSDGHSGAKVLTF. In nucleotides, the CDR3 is TGCGCCAGCAAGCTGTCGGACGGTCACTCTGGGGCCAAAGTCCTGACTTTC.

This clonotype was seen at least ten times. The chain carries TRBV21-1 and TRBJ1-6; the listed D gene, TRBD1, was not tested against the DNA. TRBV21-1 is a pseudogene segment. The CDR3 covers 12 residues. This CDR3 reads CASSKGDSPLHF. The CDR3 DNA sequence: TGTGCCAGCAGCAAGGGGGACTCACCCCTCCACTTT.

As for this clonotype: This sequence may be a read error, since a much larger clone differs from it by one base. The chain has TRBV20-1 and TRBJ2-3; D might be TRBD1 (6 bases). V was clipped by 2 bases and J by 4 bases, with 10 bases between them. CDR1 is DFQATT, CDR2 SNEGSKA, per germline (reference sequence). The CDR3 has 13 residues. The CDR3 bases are TGCAGTGCTAGAACAGGGAGCCCAGATACGCAGTATTTT. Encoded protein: CSARTGSPDTQYF.

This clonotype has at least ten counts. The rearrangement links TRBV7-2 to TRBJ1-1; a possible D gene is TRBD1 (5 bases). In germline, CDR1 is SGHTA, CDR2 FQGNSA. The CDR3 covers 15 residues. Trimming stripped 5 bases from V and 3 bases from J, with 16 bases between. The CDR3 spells CASSILGGVDTEAFF. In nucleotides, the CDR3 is TGTGCCAGCAGCATCCTGGGGGGGGTGGACACTGAAGCTTTCTTT.

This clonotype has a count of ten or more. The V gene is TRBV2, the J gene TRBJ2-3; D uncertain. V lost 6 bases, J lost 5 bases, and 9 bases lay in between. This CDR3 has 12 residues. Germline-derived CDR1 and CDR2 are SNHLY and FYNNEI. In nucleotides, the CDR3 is TGTGCCAGCAGGGTAGTGGTAGATACGCAGTATTTT. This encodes CASRVVVDTQYF.

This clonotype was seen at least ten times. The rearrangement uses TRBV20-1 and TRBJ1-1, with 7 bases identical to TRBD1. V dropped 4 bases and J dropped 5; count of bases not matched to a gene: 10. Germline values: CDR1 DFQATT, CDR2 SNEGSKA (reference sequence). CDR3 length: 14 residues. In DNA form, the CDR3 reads TGCAGTGCTACCGCCTACAGGGGTATAACTGAAGCTTTCTTT. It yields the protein CSATAYRGITEAFF.

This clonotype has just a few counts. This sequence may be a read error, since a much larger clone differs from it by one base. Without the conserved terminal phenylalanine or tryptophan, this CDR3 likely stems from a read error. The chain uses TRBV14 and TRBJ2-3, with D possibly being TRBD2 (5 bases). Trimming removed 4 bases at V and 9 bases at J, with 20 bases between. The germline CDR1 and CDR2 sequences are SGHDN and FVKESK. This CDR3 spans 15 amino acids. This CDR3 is CASSRGRGKGETQYY. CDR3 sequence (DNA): TGTGCCAGCAGCCGCGGAAGAGGAAAGGGAGAGACGCAGTATTAT.

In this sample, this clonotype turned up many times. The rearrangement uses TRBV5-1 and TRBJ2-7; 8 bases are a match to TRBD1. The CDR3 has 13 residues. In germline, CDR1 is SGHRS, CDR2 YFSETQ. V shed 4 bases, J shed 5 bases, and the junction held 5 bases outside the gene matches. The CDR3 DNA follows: TGCGCCAGCAGCAGACAGGGGAGTGACGAGCAGTACTTC. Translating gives CASSRQGSDEQYF. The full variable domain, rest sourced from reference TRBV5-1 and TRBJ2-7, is KAGVTQTPRYLIKTRGQQVTLSCSPISGHRSVSWYQQTPGQGLQFLFEYFSETQRNKGNFPGRFSGRQFSNSRSEMNVSTLELGDSALYLCASSRQGSDEQYFGPGTRLTVT.

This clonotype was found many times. The CDR3 sequence: CASSLGQGALFRETQYF. The CDR3 bases are TGCGCCAGCAGCCTTGGACAGGGGGCGTTATTTCGAGAGACCCAGTACTTC. J is TRBJ2-5 and V is TRBV5-1, with 11 bases identical to TRBD1. CDR1 is SGHRS, CDR2 YFSETQ, per germline. The CDR3 extends over 17 amino acids. The V gene end was trimmed by 4 bases and the J gene end by 4 bases; junction bases not matched to a gene: 12.

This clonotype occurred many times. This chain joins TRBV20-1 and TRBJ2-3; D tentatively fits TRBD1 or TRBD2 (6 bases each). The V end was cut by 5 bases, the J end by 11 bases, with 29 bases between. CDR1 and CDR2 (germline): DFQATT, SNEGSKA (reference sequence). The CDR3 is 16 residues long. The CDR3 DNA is TGCAGTGCTCGACACCGGACTGTCTACGCAGAGGGGGGGCAGTATTTT. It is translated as CSARHRTVYAEGGQYF.

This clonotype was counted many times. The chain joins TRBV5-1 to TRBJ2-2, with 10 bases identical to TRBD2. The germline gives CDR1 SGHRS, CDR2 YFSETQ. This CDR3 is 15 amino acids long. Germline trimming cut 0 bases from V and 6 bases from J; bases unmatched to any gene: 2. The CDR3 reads CASSLDLAGAGELFF. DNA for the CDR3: TGCGCCAGCAGCTTGGACCTAGCGGGAGCCGGGGAGCTGTTTTTT.

The CDR3 is CASTFGQTNTEAFF. DNA of the CDR3: TGTGCCAGCACCTTCGGACAGACGAACACTGAAGCTTTCTTT. This chain joins TRBV12-3 or TRBV12-4 and TRBJ1-1; perhaps TRBD1 as D (6 bases). This CDR3 spans 14 amino acids. V dropped 7 bases and J dropped 1 base, with 13 bases sitting between them.

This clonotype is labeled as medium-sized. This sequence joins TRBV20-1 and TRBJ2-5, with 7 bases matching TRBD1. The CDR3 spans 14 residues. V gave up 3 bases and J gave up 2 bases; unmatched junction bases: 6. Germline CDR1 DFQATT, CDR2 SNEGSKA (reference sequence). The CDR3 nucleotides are TGCAGTGCTAGTTCCCCGACAGGGCAAGAGACCCAGTACTTC. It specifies CSASSPTGQETQYF.